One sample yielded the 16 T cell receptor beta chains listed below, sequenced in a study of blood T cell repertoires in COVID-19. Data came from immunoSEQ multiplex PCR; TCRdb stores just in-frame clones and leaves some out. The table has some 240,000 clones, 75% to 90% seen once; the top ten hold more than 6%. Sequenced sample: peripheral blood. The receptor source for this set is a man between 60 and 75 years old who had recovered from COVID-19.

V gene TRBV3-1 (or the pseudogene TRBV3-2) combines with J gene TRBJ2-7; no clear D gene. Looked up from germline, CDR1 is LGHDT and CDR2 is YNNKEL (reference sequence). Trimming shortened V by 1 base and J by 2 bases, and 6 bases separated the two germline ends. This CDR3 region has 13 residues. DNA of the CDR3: TGTGCCAGCAGCCAAGCAATCACCTACGAGCAGTACTTC. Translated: CASSQAITYEQYF.

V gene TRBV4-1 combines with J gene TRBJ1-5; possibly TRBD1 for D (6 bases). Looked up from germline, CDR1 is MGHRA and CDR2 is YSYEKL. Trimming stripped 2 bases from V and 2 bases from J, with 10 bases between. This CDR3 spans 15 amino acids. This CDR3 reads CASSQSPGGNQPQHF. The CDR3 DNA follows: TGCGCCAGCAGCCAAAGTCCAGGGGGCAATCAGCCCCAGCATTTT.

The DNA for the CDR3 is TGTGCCAGCAGCCAAGCGGACAATGAGCAGTTCTTC. Translated: CASSQADNEQFF. The chain links TRBV3-1 (or the pseudogene TRBV3-2) to TRBJ2-1; D not resolved. Germline CDR1 reads LGHDT; CDR2 reads YNNKEL (reference sequence). V gave up 1 base and J gave up 5 bases, with 3 bases separating them. CDR3 length: 12 amino acids.

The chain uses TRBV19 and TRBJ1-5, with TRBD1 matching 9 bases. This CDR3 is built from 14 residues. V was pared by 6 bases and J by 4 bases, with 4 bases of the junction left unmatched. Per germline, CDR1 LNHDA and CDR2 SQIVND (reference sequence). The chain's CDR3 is CASSRTGDNQPQHF. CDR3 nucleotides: TGTGCCAGTAGCCGGACAGGGGATAATCAGCCCCAGCATTTT.

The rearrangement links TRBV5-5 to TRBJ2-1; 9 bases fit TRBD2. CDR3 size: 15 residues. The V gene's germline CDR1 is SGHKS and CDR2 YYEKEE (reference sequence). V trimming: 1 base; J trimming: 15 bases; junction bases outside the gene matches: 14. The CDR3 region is CASSLTSGPGLGMFF. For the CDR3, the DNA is TGTGCCAGCAGCTTGACTAGCGGGCCCGGATTGGGGATGTTCTTC.

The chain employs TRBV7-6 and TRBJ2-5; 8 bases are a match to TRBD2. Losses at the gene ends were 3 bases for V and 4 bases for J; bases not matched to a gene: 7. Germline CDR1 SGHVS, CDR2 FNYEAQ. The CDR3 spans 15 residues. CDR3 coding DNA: TGTGCCAGCAGCTTGGGCGGGGGGCCTGGAGAGACCCAGTACTTC. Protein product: CASSLGGGPGETQYF.

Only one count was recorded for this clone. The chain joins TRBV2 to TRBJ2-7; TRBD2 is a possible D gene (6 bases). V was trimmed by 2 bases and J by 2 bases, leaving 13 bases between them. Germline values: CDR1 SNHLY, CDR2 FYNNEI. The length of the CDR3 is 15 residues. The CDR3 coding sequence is TGTGCCAGCAGTGAACCAGGTGGAGGGACCTACGAGCAGTACTTC. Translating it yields CASSEPGGGTYEQYF.

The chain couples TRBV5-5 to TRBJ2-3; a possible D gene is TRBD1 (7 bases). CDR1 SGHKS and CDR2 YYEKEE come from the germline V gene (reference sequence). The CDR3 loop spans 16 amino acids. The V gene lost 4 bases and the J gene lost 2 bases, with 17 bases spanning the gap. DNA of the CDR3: TGTGCCAGCAGCCCCCAGGGGGGCGGGGTCACAGATACGCAGTATTTT. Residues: CASSPQGGGVTDTQYF. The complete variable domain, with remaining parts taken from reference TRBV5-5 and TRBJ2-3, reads DAGVTQSPTHLIKTRGQQVTLRCSPISGHKSVSWYQQVLGQGPQFIFQYYEKEERGRGNFPDRFSARQFPNYSSELNVNALLLGDSALYLCASSPQGGGVTDTQYFGPGTRLTVL.

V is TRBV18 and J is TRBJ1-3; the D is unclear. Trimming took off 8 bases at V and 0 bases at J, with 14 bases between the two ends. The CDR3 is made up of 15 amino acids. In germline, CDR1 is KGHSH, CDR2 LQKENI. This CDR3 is CASTRSESSGNTIYF. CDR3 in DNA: TGTGCCAGCACACGCTCGGAGAGCTCTGGAAACACCATATATTTT. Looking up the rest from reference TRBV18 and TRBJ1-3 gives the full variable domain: NAGVMQNPRHLVRRRGQEARLRCSPMKGHSHVYWYRQLPEEGLKFMVYLQKENIIDESGMPKERFSAEFPKEGPSILRIQQVVRGDSAAYFCASTRSESSGNTIYFGEGSWLTVV.

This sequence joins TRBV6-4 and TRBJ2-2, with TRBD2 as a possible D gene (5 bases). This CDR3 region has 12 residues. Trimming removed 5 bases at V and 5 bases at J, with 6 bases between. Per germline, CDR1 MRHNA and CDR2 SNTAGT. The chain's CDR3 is CASSRGTGELFF. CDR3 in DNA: TGTGCCAGCAGTCGGGGAACCGGGGAGCTGTTTTTT.

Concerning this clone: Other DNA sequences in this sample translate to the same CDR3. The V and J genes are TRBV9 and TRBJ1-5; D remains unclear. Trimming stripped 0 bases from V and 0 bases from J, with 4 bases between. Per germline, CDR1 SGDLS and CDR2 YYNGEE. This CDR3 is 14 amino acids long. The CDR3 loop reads CASSVGGSNQPQHF. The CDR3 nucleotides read TGTGCCAGCAGCGTAGGAGGTAGCAATCAGCCCCAGCATTTT.

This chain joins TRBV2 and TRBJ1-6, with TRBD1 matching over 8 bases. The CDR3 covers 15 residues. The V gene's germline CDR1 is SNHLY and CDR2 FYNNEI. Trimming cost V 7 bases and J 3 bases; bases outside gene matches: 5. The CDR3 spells CASKDRDYYNSPLHF. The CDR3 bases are TGTGCCAGCAAGGACAGGGATTACTATAATTCACCCCTCCACTTT. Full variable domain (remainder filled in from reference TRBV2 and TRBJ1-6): EPEVTQTPSHQVTQMGQEVILRCVPISNHLYFYWYRQILGQKVEFLVSFYNNEISEKSEIFDDQFSVERPDGSNFTLKIRSTKLEDSAMYFCASKDRDYYNSPLHFGNGTRLTVT.

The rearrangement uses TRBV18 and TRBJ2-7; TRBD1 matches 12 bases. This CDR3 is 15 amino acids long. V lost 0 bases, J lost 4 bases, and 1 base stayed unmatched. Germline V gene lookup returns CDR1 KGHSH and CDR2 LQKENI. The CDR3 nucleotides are TGTGCCAGCTCACCACCGGGACAGGGGGCTTACGAGCAGTACTTC. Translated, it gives CASSPPGQGAYEQYF. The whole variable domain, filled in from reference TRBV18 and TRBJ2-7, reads NAGVMQNPRHLVRRRGQEARLRCSPMKGHSHVYWYRQLPEEGLKFMVYLQKENIIDESGMPKERFSAEFPKEGPSILRIQQVVRGDSAAYFCASSPPGQGAYEQYFGPGTRLTVT.

CDR3 region: CASTRSGGGVIYNEQFF. CDR3 DNA: TGTGCCAGCACCCGTTCGGGCGGGGGGGTTATTTACAATGAGCAGTTCTTC. The chain is built from TRBV11-2 and TRBJ2-1, with 9 bases that match TRBD2. The CDR3 is made up of 17 amino acids. J gave up 4 bases and V 7 bases, and 14 bases lay outside the gene matches. The V gene's germline CDR1 is SGHAT and CDR2 FQNNGV.

CDR3: CASSLTGVHEQYF. The CDR3 DNA reads TGTGCCAGCAGCTTGACAGGGGTCCACGAGCAGTACTTC. The chain employs TRBV27 and TRBJ2-7; 8 bases match TRBD1. The CDR3 runs 13 residues. The ends lost 6 bases at V and 5 bases at J; junction bases unmatched: 6. Germline V gives CDR1 MNHEY, CDR2 SMNVEV (reference sequence).

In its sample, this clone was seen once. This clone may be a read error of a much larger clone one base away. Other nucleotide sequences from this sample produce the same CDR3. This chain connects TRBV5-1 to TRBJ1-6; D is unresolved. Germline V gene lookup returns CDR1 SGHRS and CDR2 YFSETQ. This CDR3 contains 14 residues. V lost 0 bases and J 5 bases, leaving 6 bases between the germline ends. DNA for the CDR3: TGCGCCAGCAGCTTGGGGCAGGATAATTCACCCCTCCACTTT. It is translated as CASSLGQDNSPLHF. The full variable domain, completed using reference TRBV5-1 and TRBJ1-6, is KAGVTQTPRYLIKTRGQQVTLSCSPISGHRSVSWYQQTPGQGLQFLFEYFSETQRNKGNFPGRFSGRQFSNSRSEMNVSTLELGDSALYLCASSLGQDNSPLHFGNGTRLTVT.